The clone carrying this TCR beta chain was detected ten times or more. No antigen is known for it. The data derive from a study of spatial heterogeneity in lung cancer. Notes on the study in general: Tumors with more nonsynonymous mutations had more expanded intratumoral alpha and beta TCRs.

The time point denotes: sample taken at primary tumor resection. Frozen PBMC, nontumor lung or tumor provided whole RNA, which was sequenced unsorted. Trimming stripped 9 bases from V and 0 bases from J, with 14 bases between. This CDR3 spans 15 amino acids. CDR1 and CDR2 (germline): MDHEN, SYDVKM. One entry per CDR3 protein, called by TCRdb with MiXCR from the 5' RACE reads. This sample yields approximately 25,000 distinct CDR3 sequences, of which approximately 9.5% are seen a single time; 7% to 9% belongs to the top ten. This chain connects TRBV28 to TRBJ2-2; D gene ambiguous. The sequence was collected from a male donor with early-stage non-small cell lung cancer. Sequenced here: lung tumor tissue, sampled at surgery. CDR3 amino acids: CASNRQLSNTGELFF. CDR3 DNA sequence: TGTGCCAGTAATCGACAACTATCGAACACCGGGGAGCTGTTTTTT.